Below are 32 T cell receptor beta chains sequenced from a single sample in a study of CXCR3-negative and CXCR3-positive naive CD8 T cells. UMI-labeled 5' RACE TRB cDNA libraries were prepared from the cells. From the 5' RACE reads, TCRdb lists one entry per CDR3 protein and no DNA. This table holds some 61,000 distinct CDR3 sequences. Sequencing was carried out using naive CXCR3- CD8+ T cells from blood. The subset denotes: CD45RO-CCR7+CD27+CD95- naive CD8+ T cells lacking CXCR3 (TNR3-). Every receptor here comes from a human donor in good health. Some clones in this sample may be carry-over from other donors' samples.

The chain carries TRBV7-6 and TRBJ2-7; TCRdb outputs TRBD1, but without DNA this stays unchecked. The germline CDR1 and CDR2 sequences are SGHVS and FNYEAQ. The CDR3 spans 16 residues. The CDR3 is CASSLEVAGGPYEQYF.

V gene TRBV9 combines with J gene TRBJ2-7. Germline CDR1 and CDR2: SGDLS and YYNGEE. There are 13 residues in the CDR3. The CDR3 sequence is CASSVDGDGEQYF.

The rearrangement links TRBV7-6 to TRBJ2-7; the TCRdb D gene call, TRBD1, has no DNA to confirm it. CDR3 length: 14 amino acids. The germline gives CDR1 SGHVS, CDR2 FNYEAQ. The CDR3: CASSLGGRGPEQYF.

The chain links TRBV12-3 or TRBV12-4 to TRBJ2-5; the D call from TCRdb, TRBD1, cannot be confirmed without DNA. CDR3 length: 18 amino acids. CDR3 protein: CASSFSGYGGEGRETQYF.

The chain couples TRBV29-1 to TRBJ2-1; TCRdb's D call, TRBD2, is unchecked because there is no DNA. This CDR3 is built from 17 residues. Germline CDR1 is SQVTM and CDR2 is ANQGSEA. The CDR3 sequence is CSVEDPSGGASYNEQFF.

The chain recombines TRBV4-3 with TRBJ2-5; TCRdb lists TRBD2, though no DNA is available to test this call. Germline-derived CDR1 and CDR2 are LGHNA and YSLEER. CDR3 length: 15 amino acids. Here the CDR3 reads CASSQVGDERETQYF.

The rearrangement joins TRBV6-5 to TRBJ2-7; no DNA is available, so the TRBD1 call from TCRdb remains unchecked. The CDR3 covers 15 residues. The V gene's germline CDR1 is MNHEY and CDR2 SVGAGI. This CDR3 reads CASSSGDGSSYEQYF.

V and J are TRBV19 and TRBJ1-1. This CDR3 has 12 amino acids. The germline V gene encodes CDR1 LNHDA and CDR2 SQIVND (reference sequence). This CDR3 reads CASSILNTEAFF.

V and J are TRBV21-1 and TRBJ2-3; the D call from TCRdb, TRBD1, cannot be confirmed without DNA. TRBV21-1 represents a pseudogene. The length of the CDR3 is 14 residues. The CDR3 is CAPGATGTTDTQYF.

This CDR3 reads CASSPRRIENSPLHF. The chain recombines TRBV19 with TRBJ1-6. Germline V CDR1 and CDR2: LNHDA, SQIVND (reference sequence). The CDR3 consists of 15 residues.

The rearrangement links TRBV29-1 to TRBJ2-7; checking the TCRdb D call of TRBD1 is not possible without DNA. The CDR3 is 15 amino acids. Germline V gene data show CDR1 as SQVTM and CDR2 as ANQGSEA. This chain's CDR3 is CSFRGGAHLGYEQYF.

This sequence joins TRBV20-1 and TRBJ2-1; the TCRdb call, TRBD2, lacks DNA for checking. The CDR3 is 12 amino acids. Germline CDR1 reads DFQATT; CDR2 reads SNEGSKA (reference sequence). The CDR3 sequence is CSARFGGNEQFF.

This sequence joins TRBV29-1 and TRBJ2-7; absent DNA, TCRdb's TRBD1 call cannot be checked. Germline loops: CDR1 SQVTM, CDR2 ANQGSEA. This CDR3 is 14 amino acids long. CDR3 residues: CSVAGTGVTYEQYF.

The chain combines TRBV15 with TRBJ1-5; TCRdb reports TRBD1, a call that lacks DNA to check it against. This CDR3 has 19 amino acids. Germline CDR1 LNHNV, CDR2 YYDKDF (reference sequence). The chain's CDR3 is CATSTGPGQGYYSNQPQHF. Combining the CDR3 with reference TRBV15 and TRBJ1-5 gives the whole variable domain DAMVIQNPRYQVTQFGKPVTLSCSQTLNHNVMYWYQQKSSQAPKLLFHYYDKDFNNEADTPDNFQSRRPNTSFCFLDIRSPGLGDTAMYLCATSTGPGQGYYSNQPQHFGDGTRLSIL.

The genes are TRBV5-1 and TRBJ2-1. Looked up from germline, CDR1 is SGHRS and CDR2 is YFSETQ. This CDR3 region has 13 residues. The CDR3 reads CASRKTSYNEQFF. The variable domain in full, with the rest retrieved from reference TRBV5-1 and TRBJ2-1, is KAGVTQTPRYLIKTRGQQVTLSCSPISGHRSVSWYQQTPGQGLQFLFEYFSETQRNKGNFPGRFSGRQFSNSRSEMNVSTLELGDSALYLCASRKTSYNEQFFGPGTRLTVL.

J is TRBJ2-3 and V is TRBV7-2. Germline V CDR1 and CDR2: SGHTA, FQGNSA. This CDR3 is 15 amino acids long. CDR3 sequence reads: CASRPGRQSTDTQYF.

The gene calls are TRBV4-3 and TRBJ2-1. CDR1 and CDR2 (germline): LGHNA, YSLEER. The CDR3 length is 15 residues. This chain's CDR3 is CASSQGSNSYNEQFF.

The rearrangement links TRBV20-1 to TRBJ2-7; TCRdb picks TRBD1, but there is no DNA to check that call. Per germline, CDR1 DFQATT and CDR2 SNEGSKA (reference sequence). The CDR3 loop spans 17 amino acids. CDR3 residues: CSAARAGSQPRRGEQYF.

The chain uses TRBV7-9 and TRBJ2-3; TCRdb proposes TRBD1, but this gene call is untestable without DNA. This CDR3 is built from 16 residues. Germline V lookup: CDR1 SEHNR, CDR2 FQNEAQ (reference sequence). CDR3: CASSPQGQGATDTQYF.

J is TRBJ1-1 and V is TRBV25-1; the D call from TCRdb, TRBD1, cannot be confirmed without DNA. The CDR3 has 14 residues. Germline V lookup: CDR1 MGHDK, CDR2 SYGVNS. The CDR3 reads CASSMLRGDTEAFF.

The chain combines TRBV3-1 with TRBJ1-1; the D call of TRBD1 rests on TCRdb alone, since no DNA is present to check it. This CDR3 is 13 amino acids long. The germline V gene has CDR1 LGHDT and CDR2 YNNKEL (reference sequence). The CDR3 region is CASGFGAGTEAFF.

The chain recombines TRBV5-1 with TRBJ2-7; no DNA is available, so the TRBD1 call from TCRdb remains unchecked. CDR3 size: 13 residues. Germline CDR1 is SGHRS and CDR2 is YFSETQ. CDR3 residues: CASSLTGTYEQYF.

The gene calls are TRBV20-1 and TRBJ2-6; the TCRdb D gene call, TRBD1, has no DNA to confirm it. The germline gives CDR1 DFQATT, CDR2 SNEGSKA (reference sequence). This CDR3 is built from 14 residues. The chain's CDR3 is CSADRVTGANVLTF.

The V and J genes are TRBV5-6 and TRBJ2-7. The CDR3 extends over 15 amino acids. Germline V CDR1 and CDR2: SGHDT, YYEEEE. The CDR3 spells CASSLVAGGSYEQYF.

J is TRBJ1-2 and V is TRBV7-8; TCRdb outputs TRBD1, but without DNA this stays unchecked. Germline assignment: CDR1 SGHVS and CDR2 FQNEAQ. The CDR3 runs to 15 residues. The chain's CDR3 is CASSAPQTPEGGYTF.

V is TRBV20-1 and J is TRBJ1-6. Germline CDR1 DFQATT, CDR2 SNEGSKA (reference sequence). This CDR3 has 14 amino acids. The CDR3 protein is CSARKRGDNSPLHF.

This chain uses TRBV14 with TRBJ2-1; TCRdb gives TRBD1 as the D gene, but with no DNA this cannot be confirmed. From germline, CDR1 is SGHDN and CDR2 FVKESK. The CDR3 is made up of 15 amino acids. CDR3 protein: CASSLSQGKAYEQFF.

J is TRBJ1-6 and V is TRBV20-1. This CDR3 is 12 amino acids long. Germline CDR1 reads DFQATT; CDR2 reads SNEGSKA (reference sequence). CDR3 residues: CSAPLAGSPLHF.

The CDR3 is CSAPTGGGWTEAFF. This chain links TRBV20-1 with TRBJ1-1; the D gene TCRdb calls, TRBD1, cannot be checked with no DNA. Germline CDR1 DFQATT, CDR2 SNEGSKA (reference sequence). CDR3 length: 14 residues.

V usage is TRBV11-2 and J usage is TRBJ1-5. CDR1 is SGHAT, CDR2 FQNNGV, per germline. This CDR3 comprises 16 residues. CDR3 residues: CASSLTATYSNQPQHF.

The rearrangement joins TRBV7-8 to TRBJ1-1; TCRdb picks TRBD1, but there is no DNA to check that call. The CDR3 loop spans 13 amino acids. The germline V gene encodes CDR1 SGHVS and CDR2 FQNEAQ. The CDR3 protein is CASSSWGGAEAFF.

The genes are TRBV27 and TRBJ2-3; the TCRdb call, TRBD1, lacks DNA for checking. The CDR3 sequence is 16 residues long. The germline V gene has CDR1 MNHEY and CDR2 SMNVEV (reference sequence). The CDR3 region is CASSFSLQGATDTQYF.